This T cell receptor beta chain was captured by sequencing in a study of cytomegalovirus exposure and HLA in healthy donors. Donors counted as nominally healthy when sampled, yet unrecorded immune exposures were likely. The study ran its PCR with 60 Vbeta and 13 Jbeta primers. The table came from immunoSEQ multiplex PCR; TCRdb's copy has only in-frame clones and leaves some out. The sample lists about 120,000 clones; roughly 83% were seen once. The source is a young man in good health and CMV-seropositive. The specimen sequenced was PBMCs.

DNA of the CDR3: TGTGCCAGCAGTTTAGGGCGGGGGTTATACAATGAGCAGTTCTTC. It translates to CASSLGRGLYNEQFF. The chain employs TRBV27 and TRBJ2-1; 7 bases align to TRBD2. The V gene end was trimmed by 2 bases and the J gene end by 4 bases; junction bases not matched to a gene: 5. Germline CDR1 is MNHEY and CDR2 is SMNVEV (reference sequence). The CDR3 covers 15 residues.